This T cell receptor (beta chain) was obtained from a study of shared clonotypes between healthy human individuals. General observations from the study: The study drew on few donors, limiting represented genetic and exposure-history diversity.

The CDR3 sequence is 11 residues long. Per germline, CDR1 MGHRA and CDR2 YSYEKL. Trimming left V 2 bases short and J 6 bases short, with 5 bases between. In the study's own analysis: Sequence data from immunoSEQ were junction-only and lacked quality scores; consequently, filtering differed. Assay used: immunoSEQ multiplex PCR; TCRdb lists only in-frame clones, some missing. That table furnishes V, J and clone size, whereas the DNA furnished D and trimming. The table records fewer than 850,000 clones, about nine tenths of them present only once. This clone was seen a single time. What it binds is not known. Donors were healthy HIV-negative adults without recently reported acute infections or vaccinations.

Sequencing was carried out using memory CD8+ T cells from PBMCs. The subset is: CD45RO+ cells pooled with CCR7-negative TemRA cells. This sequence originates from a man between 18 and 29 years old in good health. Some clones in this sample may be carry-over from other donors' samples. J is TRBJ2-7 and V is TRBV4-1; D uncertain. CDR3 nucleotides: TGCGCCAGCAGCCAACTCGGCGAGCAGTACTTC. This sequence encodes CASSQLGEQYF.